A selection of T cell receptor beta chains follows, all from one sample in a study of blood T cell repertoires in COVID-19. Assay used: immunoSEQ multiplex PCR; TCRdb lists only in-frame clones, some missing. The sample holds fewer than 300,000 clones, 90% seen once. Sequencing was done on a sample of PBMCs or T cells enriched from blood (not recorded which). The receptors shown here come from a young woman who had recovered from COVID-19. Each CDR3 is given with its conserved first and last residue. A D gene is named only where the DNA matches it firmly. Not all rows give a size; the values are once, few, many and, for expanded clones, a class.

v_gene,d_gene,abundance,j_gene,CDR3aa,CDR3nt
TRBV11-1,TRBD2,NA,TRBJ2-1,CASSKGLGDEQFF,TGTGCCAGCAGCAAAGGACTAGGCGATGAGCAGTTCTTC
TRBV7-2,NA,NA,TRBJ2-2,CASSTRVTGELFF,TGTGCCAGCAGCACCAGGGTTACCGGGGAGCTGTTTTTT
TRBV27,TRBD2,NA,TRBJ2-3,CASEPLGLAGDTQYF,TGTGCCAGCGAGCCCCTGGGACTAGCCGGAGATACGCAGTATTTT
TRBV6-1,NA,NA,TRBJ1-5,CASSEVEGWQPQHF,TGTGCCAGCAGTGAAGTCGAGGGTTGGCAGCCCCAGCATTTT
TRBV7-2,TRBD2,NA,TRBJ2-3,CASSLVTGLDTDTQYF,TGTGCCAGCAGCTTAGTAACGGGACTAGACACAGATACGCAGTATTTT
TRBV6-2/TRBV6-3,TRBD2,NA,TRBJ2-1,CASSNRLAGNNEQFF,TGTGCCAGCAGTAACAGACTAGCGGGTAACAATGAGCAGTTCTTC
TRBV10-1,TRBD2,once,TRBJ2-1,CASSPGLVCNEQFF,TGCGCCAGCAGCCCGGGACTAGTTTGCAATGAGCAGTTCTTC
TRBV7-8,NA,NA,TRBJ1-2,CASSLGHITNYGYTF,TGTGCCAGCAGCTTAGGACACATAACTAACTATGGCTACACCTTC
TRBV27,NA,NA,TRBJ1-1,CASSYTVNTEAFF,TGTGCCAGCAGTTATACAGTTAACACTGAAGCTTTCTTT
TRBV27,NA,NA,TRBJ1-1,CASSLGEKAFF,TGTGCCAGCAGCCTCGGGGAGAAAGCTTTCTTT
TRBV9,TRBD2,NA,TRBJ2-2,CASSVAGGSGELFF,TGTGCCAGCAGCGTAGCGGGAGGGAGTGGGGAGCTGTTTTTT
TRBV7-8,NA,once,TRBJ1-4,CASSFPGTQNEKLFF,TGTGCCAGCAGCTTCCCCGGGACACAGAATGAAAAACTGTTTTTT
TRBV7-6,TRBD2,NA,TRBJ2-5,CASSLRTSGIQETQYF,TGTGCCAGCAGCTTACGGACTAGCGGGATCCAAGAGACCCAGTACTTC
TRBV28,NA,once,TRBJ1-5,CASSFRGSYSNQPQHF,TGTGCCAGCAGTTTTAGGGGCAGTTATAGCAATCAGCCCCAGCATTTT
TRBV12-5,TRBD1,NA,TRBJ1-2,CASGPLTGGSYGYTF,TGTGCTAGTGGTCCTCTGACAGGGGGGAGCTATGGCTACACCTTC